This TCR beta chain was retrieved from a study of siplizumab effects on memory and regulatory T cells. CDR1 and CDR2 from the germline V gene are SNHLY and FYNNEI. The CDR3 contains 17 residues. V lost 4 bases and J lost 0; bases outside the gene matches: 7. Libraries were prepared by immunoSEQ multiplex PCR; TCRdb keeps only in-frame clonotypes and omits some of them. The sample records some 100,000 clones, 80% to 95% being singletons. Study observations and caveats: A significant reduction in alloreactive sequences traceable to unstimulated CD4+ memory cells was produced by siplizumab. Naive T cells appeared more diverse than memory cells and seemed to be major alloresponse contributors.

In its sample, this clone was seen once. Its cognate antigen is unknown. V gene TRBV2 combines with J gene TRBJ2-1; 9 nucleotides line up with TRBD2. This TCR was sampled from a human donor in good health. Some clones in this sample may be carry-over from other donors' samples. The specimen sequenced was CD4+ T cells sorted from blood. The CDR3 nucleotides are TGTGCCAGCAGTGGGGCTAGCGGGATTCCCTCCTACAATGAGCAGTTCTTC. Protein sequence: CASSGASGIPSYNEQFF.